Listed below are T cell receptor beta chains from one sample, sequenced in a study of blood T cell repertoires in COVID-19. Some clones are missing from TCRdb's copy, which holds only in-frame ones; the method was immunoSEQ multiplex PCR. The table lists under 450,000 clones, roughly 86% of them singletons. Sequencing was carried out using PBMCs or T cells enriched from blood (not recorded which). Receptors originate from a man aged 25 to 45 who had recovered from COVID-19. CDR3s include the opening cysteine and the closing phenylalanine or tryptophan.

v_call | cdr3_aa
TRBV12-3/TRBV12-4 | CASSATGRGEAFF
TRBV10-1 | CAIPADREVYGYTF
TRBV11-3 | CASSQGSGGGSHEQYF
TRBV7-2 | CASSSPGQTYEQYF
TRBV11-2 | CASTNSGGARNTEAFF
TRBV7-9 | CASSFSGVEEKLFF
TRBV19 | CASRATGFSYEQYF
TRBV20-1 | CSASESGTESGYTF
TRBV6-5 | CASSILGGRDEQYF
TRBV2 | CASRFPTGTGGLNTEAFF
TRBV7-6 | CASSPRGAGYGYTF
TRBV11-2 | CASSLTGGYTEAFF
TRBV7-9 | CACDRGGSNTEAFF
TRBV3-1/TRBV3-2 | CASSPERQRGFYGYTF
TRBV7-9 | CASSLATGLNEKLFF
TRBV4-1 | CASSQPGVTEAFF
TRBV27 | CASSSLTPLGNQPQHF
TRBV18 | CASSPPKGAIDNEQFF
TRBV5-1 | CASSTLGTGSGYGYTF
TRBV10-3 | CAISESKLYGYTF
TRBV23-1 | CASSPRDRRWYTGELFF
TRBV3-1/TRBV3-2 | CASSHGGTEAFF
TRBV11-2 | CASSPGTNYEQYF
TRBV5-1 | CASSLWPSGDNEKLFF
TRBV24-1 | CATSDLRGPVGSPLHF
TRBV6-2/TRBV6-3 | CASSTRQGGGELFF
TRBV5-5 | CASSGDSSYEQYF
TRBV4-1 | CASSQVATEAFF